This TCR beta chain was sequenced during a study of T cell responses to AZD1222 COVID-19 vaccine. From germline, CDR1 is MNHEY and CDR2 SVGAGI. This CDR3 has 15 amino acids. V was shortened by 7 bases and J by 0 bases, with 13 bases between the two germline ends. This table comes from immunoSEQ multiplex PCR, and its TCRdb copy is limited to in-frame clones, with some not included. This sample has more than 150,000 clones; approximately 91% occur once, and the top ten carry around 3%. This clonotype was obtained from an adult who received the AZD1222 COVID-19 vaccine. The sample here was peripheral blood, taken 28 days after the second AZD1222 dose. This chain connects TRBV6-5 to TRBJ1-5; the D is unclear. The CDR3 DNA sequence: TGTGCCAGCACTCCAGTTGTAGCTAGCAATCAGCCCCAGCATTTT. This gives the protein CASTPVVASNQPQHF.